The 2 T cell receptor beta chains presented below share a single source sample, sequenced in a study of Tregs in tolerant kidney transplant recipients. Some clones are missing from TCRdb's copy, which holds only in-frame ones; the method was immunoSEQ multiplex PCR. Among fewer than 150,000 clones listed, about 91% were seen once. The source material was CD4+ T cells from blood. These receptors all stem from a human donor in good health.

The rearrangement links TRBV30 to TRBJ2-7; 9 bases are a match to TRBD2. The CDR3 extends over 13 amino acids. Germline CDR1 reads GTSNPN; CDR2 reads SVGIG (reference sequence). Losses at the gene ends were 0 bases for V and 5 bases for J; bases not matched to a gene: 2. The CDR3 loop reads CAWSVLAGHEQYF. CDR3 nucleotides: TGTGCCTGGAGTGTACTAGCGGGTCACGAGCAGTACTTC.

The CDR3 DNA is TGTGCCAGTAGCCCCGGGACAGGGGGTTCACCCCTCCACTTT. This sequence encodes CASSPGTGGSPLHF. The chain carries TRBV19 and TRBJ1-6; 11 bases match TRBD1. Germline CDR1 is LNHDA and CDR2 is SQIVND (reference sequence). The junction had 4 bases not matched to a gene; V was cut back by 6 bases and J by 9 bases. The CDR3 has 14 residues.